Below, 17 T cell receptor beta chains from the same sample are listed, as sequenced in a study of graft-versus-host responses after intestinal transplantation. These receptors' targets are unknown. This table comes from immunoSEQ multiplex PCR, and its TCRdb copy is limited to in-frame clones, with some not included. Of 99,000 or so clones listed, about 90% are singletons. The material was unstimulated CD4+ T cells sorted from spleen or lymph node cells, obtained before intestinal transplant. The receptors originated from a human donor who received an intestinal transplant.

The chain uses TRBV18 and TRBJ2-7; 13 nucleotides align to TRBD2. The V gene end was trimmed by 6 bases and the J gene end by 2 bases; junction bases not matched to a gene: 1. The germline V gene encodes CDR1 KGHSH and CDR2 LQKENI. The CDR3 runs to 14 residues. For the CDR3, the DNA is TGTGCCAGCTCCGGGACTAGCGGGACCTACGAGCAGTACTTC. It encodes CASSGTSGTYEQYF.

The CDR3 sequence is CASSPPGVRETQYF. CDR3 coding DNA: TGTGCCAGCTCACCACCCGGGGTAAGAGAGACCCAGTACTTC. The chain links TRBV18 to TRBJ2-5; tentative D call: TRBD2 (5 bases). The germline V gene has CDR1 KGHSH and CDR2 LQKENI. There are 14 residues in the CDR3. Trimming pared 0 bases from V and 4 bases from J, leaving 9 bases between. Complete variable domain (other parts from reference TRBV18 and TRBJ2-5): NAGVMQNPRHLVRRRGQEARLRCSPMKGHSHVYWYRQLPEEGLKFMVYLQKENIIDESGMPKERFSAEFPKEGPSILRIQQVVRGDSAAYFCASSPPGVRETQYFGPGTRLLVL.

The chain combines TRBV14 with TRBJ2-7; perhaps TRBD1 as D (5 bases). The CDR3 runs 13 residues. V was trimmed by 3 bases and J by 2 bases, leaving 8 bases between them. CDR1 is SGHDN and CDR2 is FVKESK in the germline V gene. The DNA for the CDR3 is TGTGCCAGCAGCCATGACAGCCCCTACGAGCAGTACTTC. Translation gives CASSHDSPYEQYF.

J is TRBJ2-2 and V is TRBV18, with D possibly TRBD2 on 5 matching bases. Germline values: CDR1 KGHSH, CDR2 LQKENI. The CDR3 spans 17 residues. Trimming stripped 2 bases from V and 1 base from J, with 14 bases between. CDR3 in DNA: TGTGCCAGCTCACCAGGTTCCGTCGGGGAGAACACCGGGGAGCTGTTTTTT. This codes for CASSPGSVGENTGELFF.

The chain combines TRBV7-3 with TRBJ2-7, with 8 bases lining up with TRBD1. The germline gives CDR1 SGHTA, CDR2 FQGTGA. The CDR3 length is 16 residues. Trimming removed 5 bases from V and 5 bases from J; junction bases left unmatched: 14. The CDR3 DNA is TGTGCCAGCAGCACGGAACCCCCGACAGGGGCTAACGAGCAGTACTTC. This translates into CASSTEPPTGANEQYF.

This rearrangement joins TRBV27 to TRBJ2-7, with 9 bases that match TRBD1. The length of the CDR3 is 14 residues. With V trimmed by 7 bases and J by 2 bases, 6 bases remained unmatched. Germline lookup yields CDR1 MNHEY and CDR2 SMNVEV (reference sequence). The CDR3 DNA is TGTGCCAGCAAACCGGGACAGGGAACCTACGAGCAGTACTTC. This codes for CASKPGQGTYEQYF.

The J gene is TRBJ1-1, the V gene TRBV4-2, with a possible D match to TRBD1 (6 bases). The CDR3 has 14 amino acids. Between the trimmed V and J ends, which lost 3 bases and 0 bases, there was a span of 8 bases. Per germline, CDR1 LGHNA and CDR2 YNFKEQ. DNA for the CDR3: TGTGCCAGCAGCCAGGGACATCTGAACACTGAAGCTTTCTTT. Its translation: CASSQGHLNTEAFF.

This sequence joins TRBV27 and TRBJ1-1; TRBD1 agrees at 8 bases. The CDR3 is 13 amino acids. Germline CDR1 reads MNHEY; CDR2 reads SMNVEV (reference sequence). J lost 12 bases, V lost 6 bases, and 12 bases had no gene match. CDR3 amino acids: CASRGTGRVSTFF. The CDR3 DNA is TGTGCCAGCAGGGGGACAGGTAGGGTCTCGACTTTCTTT.

This clone was seen once. CDR3 amino acids: CASSYTSSATTEAFF. The DNA for the CDR3 is TGTGCCAGCAGCTACACTTCATCAGCAACCACTGAAGCTTTCTTT. This chain uses TRBV6-5 with TRBJ1-1; unclear D gene. The V gene's germline CDR1 is MNHEY and CDR2 SVGAGI. The CDR3 length is 15 residues. V gave up 6 bases and J gave up 4 bases, with 18 bases separating them.

The chain recombines TRBV5-4 with TRBJ2-1; 12 positions agree with TRBD2. Germline-derived CDR1 and CDR2 are SGHNT and YYREEE (reference sequence). Trimming took 0 bases from V and 5 from J; bases not matched to a gene: 0. The CDR3 has 15 residues. CDR3 sequence (DNA): TGTGCCAGCAGCTTGGGACTAGCGGGAGACAATGAGCAGTTCTTC. The encoded protein is CASSLGLAGDNEQFF.

The V and J genes are TRBV7-6 and TRBJ2-3; 7 bases line up with TRBD1. The CDR3 loop spans 14 amino acids. Germline assignment: CDR1 SGHVS and CDR2 FNYEAQ. Trimming removed 3 bases from V and 8 bases from J; junction bases left unmatched: 8. In nucleotides, the CDR3 is TGTGCCAGCAGCTTTACGGGGACAGCTAGTACGCAGTATTTT. This codes for CASSFTGTASTQYF.

V usage is TRBV6-5 and J usage is TRBJ1-1; D not resolved. Per germline, CDR1 MNHEY and CDR2 SVGAGI. Trimming left V 2 bases short and J 2 bases short, with 12 bases between. The CDR3 totals 15 residues. In DNA, the CDR3 is TGTGCCAGCAGTTACGGGCACAGCACCAACACTGAAGCTTTCTTT. It is translated as CASSYGHSTNTEAFF.

This chain uses TRBV7-6 with TRBJ2-3; possibly TRBD1 or TRBD2 for D (5 bases each). The CDR3 totals 14 residues. V gave up 3 bases and J gave up 6 bases, with 13 bases separating them. CDR1 and CDR2 from the germline V gene are SGHVS and FNYEAQ. In DNA form, the CDR3 reads TGTGCCAGCAGCTTTTCAGAGGGGTCGGATACGCAGTATTTT. Translated, it gives CASSFSEGSDTQYF.

This chain joins TRBV7-3 and TRBJ2-2; D may be TRBD2 (5 bases). Trimming took 2 bases from V and 8 from J, leaving 9 bases between them. Germline V gene lookup returns CDR1 SGHTA and CDR2 FQGTGA. This CDR3 is built from 13 residues. Here the CDR3 DNA reads TGTGCCAGCAGCTTAGGGGAGAGTGGGGAGCTGTTTTTT. It codes for CASSLGESGELFF.

This chain connects TRBV5-1 to TRBJ1-4; unclear D gene. This CDR3 region has 14 residues. V lost 0 bases, J lost 4 bases, and 7 bases lay in between. The germline CDR1 and CDR2 sequences are SGHRS and YFSETQ. The CDR3 bases are TGCGCCAGCAGCTTGGGGTGGTTTAATGAAAAACTGTTTTTT. Its protein is CASSLGWFNEKLFF.

The chain is built from TRBV7-2 and TRBJ1-6; no clear D gene. This CDR3 comprises 14 residues. CDR1 is SGHTA, CDR2 FQGNSA, per germline. Trimming left V 2 bases short and J 7 bases short, with 9 bases between. The CDR3 spells CASSLSGWNSPLHF. The CDR3 DNA is TGTGCCAGCAGCTTAAGCGGGTGGAATTCACCCCTCCACTTT.

This clone was detected only once. The chain employs TRBV6-6 and TRBJ2-7; 8 bases fit TRBD2. CDR1 and CDR2 from the germline V gene are MNHNY and SVGAGI (reference sequence). V dropped 5 bases and J dropped 0; count of bases not matched to a gene: 6. This CDR3 spans 15 amino acids. The chain's CDR3 is CASSKAGVGSYEQYF. CDR3 in DNA: TGTGCCAGCAGTAAAGCGGGAGTAGGCTCCTACGAGCAGTACTTC.